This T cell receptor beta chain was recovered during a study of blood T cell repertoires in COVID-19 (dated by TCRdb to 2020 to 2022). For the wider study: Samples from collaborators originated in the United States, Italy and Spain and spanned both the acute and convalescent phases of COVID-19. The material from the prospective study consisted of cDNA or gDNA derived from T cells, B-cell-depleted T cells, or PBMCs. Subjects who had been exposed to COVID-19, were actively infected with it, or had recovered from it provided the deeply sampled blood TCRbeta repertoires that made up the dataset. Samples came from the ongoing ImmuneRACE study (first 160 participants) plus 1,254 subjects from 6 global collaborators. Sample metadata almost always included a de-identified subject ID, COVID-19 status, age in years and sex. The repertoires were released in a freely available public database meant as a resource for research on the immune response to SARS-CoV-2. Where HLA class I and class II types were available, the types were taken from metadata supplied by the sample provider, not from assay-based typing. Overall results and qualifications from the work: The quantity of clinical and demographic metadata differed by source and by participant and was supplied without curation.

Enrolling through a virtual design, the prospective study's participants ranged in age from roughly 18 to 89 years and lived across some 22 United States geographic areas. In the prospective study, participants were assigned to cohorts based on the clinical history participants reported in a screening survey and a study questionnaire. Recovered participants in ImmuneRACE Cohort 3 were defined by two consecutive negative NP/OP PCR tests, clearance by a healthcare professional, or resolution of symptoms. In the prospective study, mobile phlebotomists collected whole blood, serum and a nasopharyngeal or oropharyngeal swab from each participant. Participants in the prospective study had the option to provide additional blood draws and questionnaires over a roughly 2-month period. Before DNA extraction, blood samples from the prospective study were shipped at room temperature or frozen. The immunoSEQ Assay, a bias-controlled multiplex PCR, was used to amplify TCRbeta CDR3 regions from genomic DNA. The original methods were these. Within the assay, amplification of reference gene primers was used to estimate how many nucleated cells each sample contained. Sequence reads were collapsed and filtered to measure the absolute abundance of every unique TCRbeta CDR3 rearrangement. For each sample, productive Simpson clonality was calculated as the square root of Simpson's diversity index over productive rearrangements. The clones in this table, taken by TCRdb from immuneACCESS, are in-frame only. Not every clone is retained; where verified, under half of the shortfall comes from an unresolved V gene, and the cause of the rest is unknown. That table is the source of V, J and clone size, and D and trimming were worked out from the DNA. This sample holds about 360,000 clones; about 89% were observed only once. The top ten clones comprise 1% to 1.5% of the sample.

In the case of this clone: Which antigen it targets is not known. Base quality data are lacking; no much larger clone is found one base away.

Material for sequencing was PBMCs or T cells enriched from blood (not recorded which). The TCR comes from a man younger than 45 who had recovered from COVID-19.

The encoded CDR3 is CASSPDGSLGNTIYF. The bases are TGTGCCAGTAGTCCAGACGGGAGTCTTGGAAACACCATATATTTT. The chain uses TRBV19 and TRBJ1-3, with no D gene named confidently. The CDR3, from cysteine to phenylalanine, totals 15 residues. Only CDR3 DNA is held: 45 bases, read in frame from base 1. Deletion took 5 bases off V and 3 bases off J, with a span of 14 bases between the germline ends. Per the germline V gene (reference sequence), LNHDA is the CDR1 and SQIVND is the CDR2.